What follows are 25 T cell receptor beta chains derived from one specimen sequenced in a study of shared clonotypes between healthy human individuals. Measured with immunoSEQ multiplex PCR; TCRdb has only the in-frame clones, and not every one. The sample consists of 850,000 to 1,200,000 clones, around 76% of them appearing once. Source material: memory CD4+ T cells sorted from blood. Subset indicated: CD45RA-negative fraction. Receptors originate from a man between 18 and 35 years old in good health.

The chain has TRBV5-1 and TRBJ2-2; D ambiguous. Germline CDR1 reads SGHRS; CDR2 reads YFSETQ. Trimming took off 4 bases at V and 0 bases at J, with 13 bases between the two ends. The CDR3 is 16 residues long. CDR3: CASSVAPATNTGELFF. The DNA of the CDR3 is TGCGCCAGCAGCGTAGCCCCCGCAACGAACACCGGGGAGCTGTTTTTT. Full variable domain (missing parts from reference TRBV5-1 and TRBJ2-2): KAGVTQTPRYLIKTRGQQVTLSCSPISGHRSVSWYQQTPGQGLQFLFEYFSETQRNKGNFPGRFSGRQFSNSRSEMNVSTLELGDSALYLCASSVAPATNTGELFFGEGSRLTVL.

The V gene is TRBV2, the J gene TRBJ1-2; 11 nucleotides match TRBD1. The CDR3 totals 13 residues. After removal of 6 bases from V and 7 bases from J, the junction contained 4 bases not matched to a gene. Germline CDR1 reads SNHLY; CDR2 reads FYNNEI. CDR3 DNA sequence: TGTGCCAGCAGCGGACAGGGGGCTAGTGGCTACACCTTC. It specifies CASSGQGASGYTF.

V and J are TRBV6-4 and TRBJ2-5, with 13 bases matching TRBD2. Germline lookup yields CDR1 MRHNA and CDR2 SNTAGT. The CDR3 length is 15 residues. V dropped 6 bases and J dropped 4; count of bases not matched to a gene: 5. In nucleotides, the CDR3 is TGTGCCAGCAGCGGGACTAGCGGGAATATAGAGACCCAGTACTTC. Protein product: CASSGTSGNIETQYF.

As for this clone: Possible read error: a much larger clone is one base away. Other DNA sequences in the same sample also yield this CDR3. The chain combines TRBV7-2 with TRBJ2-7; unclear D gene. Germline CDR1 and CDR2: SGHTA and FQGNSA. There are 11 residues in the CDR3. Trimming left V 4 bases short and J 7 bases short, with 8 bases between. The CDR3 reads CASSSRYEQYF. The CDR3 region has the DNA TGTGCCAGCAGCTCCCGCTATGAGCAGTACTTC.

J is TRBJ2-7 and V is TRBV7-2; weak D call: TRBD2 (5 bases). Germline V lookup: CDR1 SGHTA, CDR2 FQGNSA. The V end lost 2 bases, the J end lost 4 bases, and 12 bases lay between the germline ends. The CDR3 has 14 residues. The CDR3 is CASSLLPGLYEQYF. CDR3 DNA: TGTGCCAGCAGCTTACTGCCGGGGTTGTACGAGCAGTACTTC.

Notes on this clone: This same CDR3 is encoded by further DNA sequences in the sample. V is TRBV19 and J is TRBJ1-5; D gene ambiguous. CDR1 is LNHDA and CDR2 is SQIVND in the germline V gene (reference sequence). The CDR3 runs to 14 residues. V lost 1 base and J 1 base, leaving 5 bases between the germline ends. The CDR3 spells CASSIVGSNQPQHF. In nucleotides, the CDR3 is TGTGCCAGTAGTATAGTAGGCAGCAATCAGCCCCAGCATTTT.

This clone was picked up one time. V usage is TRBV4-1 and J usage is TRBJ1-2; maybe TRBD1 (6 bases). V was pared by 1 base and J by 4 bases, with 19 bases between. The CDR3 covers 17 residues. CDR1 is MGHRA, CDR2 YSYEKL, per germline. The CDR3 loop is CASSQGVVQGVGYGYTF. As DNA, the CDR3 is TGCGCCAGCAGCCAAGGAGTTGTACAGGGAGTGGGCTATGGCTACACCTTC.

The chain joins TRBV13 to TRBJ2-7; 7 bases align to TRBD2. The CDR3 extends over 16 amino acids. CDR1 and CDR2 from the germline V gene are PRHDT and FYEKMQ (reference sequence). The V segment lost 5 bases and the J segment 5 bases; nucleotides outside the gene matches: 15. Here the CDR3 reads CASSPDHWGRANEQYF. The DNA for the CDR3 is TGTGCCAGCAGCCCGGACCATTGGGGGAGGGCCAACGAGCAGTACTTC.

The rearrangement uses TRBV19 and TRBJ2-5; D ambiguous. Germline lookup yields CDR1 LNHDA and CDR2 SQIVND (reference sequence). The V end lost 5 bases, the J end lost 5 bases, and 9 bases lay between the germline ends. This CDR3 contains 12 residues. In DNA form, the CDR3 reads TGTGCCAGTAGTTTGACACGGGAGACCCAGTACTTC. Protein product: CASSLTRETQYF.

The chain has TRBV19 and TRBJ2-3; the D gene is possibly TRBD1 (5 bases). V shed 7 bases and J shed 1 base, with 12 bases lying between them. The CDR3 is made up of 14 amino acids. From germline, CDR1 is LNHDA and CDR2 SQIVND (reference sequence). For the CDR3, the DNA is TGTGCCAGTACCGATGGGGCCCGCACAGATACGCAGTATTTT. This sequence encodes CASTDGARTDTQYF.

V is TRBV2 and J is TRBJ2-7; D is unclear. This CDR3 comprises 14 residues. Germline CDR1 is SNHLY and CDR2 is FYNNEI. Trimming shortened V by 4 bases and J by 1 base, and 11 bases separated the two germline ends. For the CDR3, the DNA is TGTGCCAGCAGTGGGGAAAGGGCGTCCTACGAGCAGTACTTC. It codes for CASSGERASYEQYF. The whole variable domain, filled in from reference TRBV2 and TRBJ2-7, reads EPEVTQTPSHQVTQMGQEVILRCVPISNHLYFYWYRQILGQKVEFLVSFYNNEISEKSEIFDDQFSVERPDGSNFTLKIRSTKLEDSAMYFCASSGERASYEQYFGPGTRLTVT.

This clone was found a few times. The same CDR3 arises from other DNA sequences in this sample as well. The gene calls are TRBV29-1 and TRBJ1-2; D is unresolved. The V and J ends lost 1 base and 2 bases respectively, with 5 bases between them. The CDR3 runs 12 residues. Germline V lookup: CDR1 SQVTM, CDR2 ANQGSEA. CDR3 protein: CSVEGTNYGYTF. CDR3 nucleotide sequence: TGCAGCGTTGAAGGTACCAACTATGGCTACACCTTC.

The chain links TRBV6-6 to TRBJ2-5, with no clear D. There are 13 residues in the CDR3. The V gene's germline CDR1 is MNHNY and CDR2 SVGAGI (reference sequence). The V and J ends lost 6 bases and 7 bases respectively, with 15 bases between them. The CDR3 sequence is CASSARNTGTQYF. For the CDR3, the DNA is TGTGCCAGCAGCGCCCGTAACACGGGGACCCAGTACTTC.

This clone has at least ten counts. CDR3 region: CASSWGTGGYEQYF. In DNA form, the CDR3 reads TGTGCCAGCAGCTGGGGGACAGGGGGCTACGAGCAGTACTTC. The chain carries TRBV5-5 and TRBJ2-7; 11 bases are shared with TRBD1. V was pared by 3 bases and J by 3 bases, with 2 bases of the junction left unmatched. The CDR3 is 14 amino acids. Germline CDR1 reads SGHKS; CDR2 reads YYEKEE (reference sequence).

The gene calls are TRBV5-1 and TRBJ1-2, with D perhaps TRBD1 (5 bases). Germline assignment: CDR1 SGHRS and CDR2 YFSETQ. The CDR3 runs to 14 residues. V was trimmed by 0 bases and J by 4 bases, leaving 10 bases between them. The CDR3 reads CASSLGGEIYGYTF. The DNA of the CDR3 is TGCGCCAGCAGCTTGGGAGGGGAAATCTATGGCTACACCTTC.

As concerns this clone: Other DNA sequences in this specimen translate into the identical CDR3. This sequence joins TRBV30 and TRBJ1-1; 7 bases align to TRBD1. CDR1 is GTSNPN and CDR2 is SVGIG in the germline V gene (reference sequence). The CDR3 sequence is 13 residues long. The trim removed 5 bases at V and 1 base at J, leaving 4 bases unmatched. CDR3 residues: CAWGQGGNTEAFF. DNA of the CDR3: TGTGCCTGGGGGCAGGGGGGGAACACTGAAGCTTTCTTT.

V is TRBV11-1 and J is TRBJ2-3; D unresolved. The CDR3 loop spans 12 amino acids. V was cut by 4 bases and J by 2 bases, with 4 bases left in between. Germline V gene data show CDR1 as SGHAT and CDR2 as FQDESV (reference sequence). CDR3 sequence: CASSYYTDTQYF. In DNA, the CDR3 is TGTGCCAGCAGCTACTACACAGATACGCAGTATTTT.

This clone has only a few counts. CDR3 nucleotides: TGTGCCAGCAGCGCCCAGGGGTGGGATGGCTACACCTTC. Protein sequence: CASSAQGWDGYTF. The chain employs TRBV2 and TRBJ1-2, with a weak D call TRBD1 (6 bases). The germline CDR1 and CDR2 sequences are SNHLY and FYNNEI. This CDR3 spans 13 amino acids. V lost 6 bases and J lost 6, with 14 bases in between.

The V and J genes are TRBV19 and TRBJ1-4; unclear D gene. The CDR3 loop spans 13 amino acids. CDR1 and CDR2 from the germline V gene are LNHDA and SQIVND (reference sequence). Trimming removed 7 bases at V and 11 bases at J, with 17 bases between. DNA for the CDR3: TGTGCCAGTAAAAGTGGCCTCCGAGGGAAACTGTTTTTT. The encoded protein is CASKSGLRGKLFF.

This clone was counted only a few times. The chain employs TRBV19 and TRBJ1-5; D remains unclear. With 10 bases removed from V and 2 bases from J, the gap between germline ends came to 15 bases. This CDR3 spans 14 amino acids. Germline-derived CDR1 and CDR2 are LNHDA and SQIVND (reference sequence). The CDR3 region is CATRPSSGNQPQHF. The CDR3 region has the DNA TGTGCCACTCGCCCCTCCTCAGGCAATCAGCCCCAGCATTTT.

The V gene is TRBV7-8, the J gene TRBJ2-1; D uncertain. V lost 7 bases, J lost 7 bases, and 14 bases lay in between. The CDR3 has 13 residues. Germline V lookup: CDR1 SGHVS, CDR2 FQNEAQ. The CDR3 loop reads CASTPSAGNEQFF. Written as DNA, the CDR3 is TGTGCCAGCACCCCCAGTGCTGGGAATGAGCAGTTCTTC.

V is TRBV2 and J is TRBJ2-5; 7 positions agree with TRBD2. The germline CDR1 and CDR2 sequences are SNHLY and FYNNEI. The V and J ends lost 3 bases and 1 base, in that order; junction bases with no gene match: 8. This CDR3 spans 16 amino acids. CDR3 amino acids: CASSDLKWGGQETQYF. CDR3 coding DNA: TGTGCCAGCAGTGATCTTAAATGGGGGGGCCAAGAGACCCAGTACTTC.

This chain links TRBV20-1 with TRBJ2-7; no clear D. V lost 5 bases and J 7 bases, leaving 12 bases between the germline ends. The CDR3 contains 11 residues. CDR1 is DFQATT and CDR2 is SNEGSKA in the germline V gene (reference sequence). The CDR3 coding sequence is TGCAGTGCTTCTGAGACGGAGGAGCAGTACTTC. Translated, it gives CSASETEEQYF.

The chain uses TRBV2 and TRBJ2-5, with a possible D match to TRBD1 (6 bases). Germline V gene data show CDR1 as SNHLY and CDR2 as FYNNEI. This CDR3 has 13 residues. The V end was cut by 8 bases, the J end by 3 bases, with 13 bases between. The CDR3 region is CASSRDIEETQYF. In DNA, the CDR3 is TGTGCCAGCTCCCGGGACATTGAAGAGACCCAGTACTTC. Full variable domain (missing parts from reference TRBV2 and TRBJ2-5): EPEVTQTPSHQVTQMGQEVILRCVPISNHLYFYWYRQILGQKVEFLVSFYNNEISEKSEIFDDQFSVERPDGSNFTLKIRSTKLEDSAMYFCASSRDIEETQYFGPGTRLLVL.

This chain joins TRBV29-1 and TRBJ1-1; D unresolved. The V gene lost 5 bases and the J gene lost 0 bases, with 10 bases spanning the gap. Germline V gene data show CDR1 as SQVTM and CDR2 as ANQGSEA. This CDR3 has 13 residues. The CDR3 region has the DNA TGCAGCGTTTCCGCGACGGTGAACACTGAAGCTTTCTTT. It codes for CSVSATVNTEAFF.